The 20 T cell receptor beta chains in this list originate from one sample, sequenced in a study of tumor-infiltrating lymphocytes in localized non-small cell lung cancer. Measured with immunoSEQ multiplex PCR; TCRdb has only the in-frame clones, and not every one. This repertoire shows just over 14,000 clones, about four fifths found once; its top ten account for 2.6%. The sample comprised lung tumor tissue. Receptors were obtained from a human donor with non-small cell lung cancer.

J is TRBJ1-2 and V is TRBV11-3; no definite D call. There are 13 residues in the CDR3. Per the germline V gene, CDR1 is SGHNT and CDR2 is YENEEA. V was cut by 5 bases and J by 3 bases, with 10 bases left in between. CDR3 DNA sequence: TGTGCCAGCAGCCCGTATACACACTATGGCTACACCTTC. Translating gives CASSPYTHYGYTF. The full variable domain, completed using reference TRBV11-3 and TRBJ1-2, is EAGVVQSPRYKIIEKKQPVAFWCNPISGHNTLYWYLQNLGQGPELLIRYENEEAVDDSQLPKDRFSAERLKGVDSTLKIQPAELGDSAVYLCASSPYTHYGYTFGSGTRLTVV.

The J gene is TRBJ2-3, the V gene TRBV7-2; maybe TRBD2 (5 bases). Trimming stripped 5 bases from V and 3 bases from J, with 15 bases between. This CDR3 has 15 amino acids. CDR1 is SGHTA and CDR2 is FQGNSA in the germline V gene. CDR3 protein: CASSPGYLRTDTQYF. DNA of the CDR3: TGTGCCAGCAGCCCGGGATACCTAAGGACAGATACGCAGTATTTT.

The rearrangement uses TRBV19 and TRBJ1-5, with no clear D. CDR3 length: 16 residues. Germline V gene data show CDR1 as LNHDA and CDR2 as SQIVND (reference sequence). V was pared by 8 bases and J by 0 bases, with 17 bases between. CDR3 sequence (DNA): TGTGCCAGTGCGTGGGGTTCACTTTATAGCAATCAGCCCCAGCATTTT. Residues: CASAWGSLYSNQPQHF.

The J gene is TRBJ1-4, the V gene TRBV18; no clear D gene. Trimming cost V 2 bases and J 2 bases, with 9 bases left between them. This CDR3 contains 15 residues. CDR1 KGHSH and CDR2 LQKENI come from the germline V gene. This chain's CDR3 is CASSPKVSTNEKLFF. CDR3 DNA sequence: TGTGCCAGCTCACCAAAGGTTTCGACTAATGAAAAACTGTTTTTT.

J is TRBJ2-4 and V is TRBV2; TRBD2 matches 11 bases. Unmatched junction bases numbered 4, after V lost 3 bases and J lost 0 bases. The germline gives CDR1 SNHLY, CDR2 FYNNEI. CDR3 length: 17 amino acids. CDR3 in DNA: TGTGCCAGCAGTGACCAGACTAGCGGGATAGCCAAAAACATTCAGTACTTC. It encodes CASSDQTSGIAKNIQYF. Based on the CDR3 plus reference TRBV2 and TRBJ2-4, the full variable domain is EPEVTQTPSHQVTQMGQEVILRCVPISNHLYFYWYRQILGQKVEFLVSFYNNEISEKSEIFDDQFSVERPDGSNFTLKIRSTKLEDSAMYFCASSDQTSGIAKNIQYFGAGTRLSVL.

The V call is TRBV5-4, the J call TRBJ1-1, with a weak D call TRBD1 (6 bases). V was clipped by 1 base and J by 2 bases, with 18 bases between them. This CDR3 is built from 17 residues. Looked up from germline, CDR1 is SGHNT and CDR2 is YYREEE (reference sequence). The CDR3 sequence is CASSLPRGRGSNTEAFF. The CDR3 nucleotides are TGTGCCAGCAGCTTGCCCCGGGGCAGGGGCTCCAACACTGAAGCTTTCTTT.

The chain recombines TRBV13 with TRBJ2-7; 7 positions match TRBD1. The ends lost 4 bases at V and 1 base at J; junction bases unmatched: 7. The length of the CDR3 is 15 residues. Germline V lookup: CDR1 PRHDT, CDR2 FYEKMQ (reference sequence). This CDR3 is CASSSGQTESYEQYF. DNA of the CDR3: TGTGCCAGCAGCTCGGGACAGACAGAATCCTACGAGCAGTACTTC.

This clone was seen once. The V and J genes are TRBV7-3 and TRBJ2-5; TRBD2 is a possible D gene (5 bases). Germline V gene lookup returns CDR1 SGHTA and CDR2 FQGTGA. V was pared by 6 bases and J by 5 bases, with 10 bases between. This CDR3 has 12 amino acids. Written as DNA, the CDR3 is TGTGCCAGCAGTCCACCGGGGGAGACCCAGTACTTC. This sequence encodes CASSPPGETQYF.

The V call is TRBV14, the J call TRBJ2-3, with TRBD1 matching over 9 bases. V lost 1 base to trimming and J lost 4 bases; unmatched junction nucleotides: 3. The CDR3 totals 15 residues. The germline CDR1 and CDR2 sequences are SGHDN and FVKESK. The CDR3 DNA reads TGTGCCAGCAGCCAAGGAGGGACAGGGTCAGATACGCAGTATTTT. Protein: CASSQGGTGSDTQYF.

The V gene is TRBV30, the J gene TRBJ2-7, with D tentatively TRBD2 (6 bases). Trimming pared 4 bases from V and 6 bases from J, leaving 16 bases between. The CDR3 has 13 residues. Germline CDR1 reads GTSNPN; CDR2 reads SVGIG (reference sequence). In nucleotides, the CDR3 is TGTGCCTGGACGCCATTCGGGAGCGGCGAGCAGTACTTC. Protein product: CAWTPFGSGEQYF.

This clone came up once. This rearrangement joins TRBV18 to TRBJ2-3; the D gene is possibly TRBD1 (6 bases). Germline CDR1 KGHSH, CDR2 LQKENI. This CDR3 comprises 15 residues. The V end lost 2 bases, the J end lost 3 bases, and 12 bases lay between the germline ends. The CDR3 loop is CASSPSGAGTDTQYF. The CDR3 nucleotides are TGTGCCAGCTCACCATCAGGGGCCGGAACAGATACGCAGTATTTT.

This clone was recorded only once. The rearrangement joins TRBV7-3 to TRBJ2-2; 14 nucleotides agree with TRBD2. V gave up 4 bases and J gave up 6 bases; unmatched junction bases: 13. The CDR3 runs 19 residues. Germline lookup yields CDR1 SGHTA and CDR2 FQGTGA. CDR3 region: CASSSYPTGTSGRAGELFF. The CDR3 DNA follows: TGTGCCAGCAGCTCCTACCCTACCGGGACTAGCGGGAGAGCCGGGGAGCTGTTTTTT.

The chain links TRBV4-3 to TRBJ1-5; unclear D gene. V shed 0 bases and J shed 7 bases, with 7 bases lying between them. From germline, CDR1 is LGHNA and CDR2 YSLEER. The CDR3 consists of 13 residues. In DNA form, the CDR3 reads TGCGCCAGCAGCCAAGATGCACGGCAGCCCCAGCATTTT. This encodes CASSQDARQPQHF.

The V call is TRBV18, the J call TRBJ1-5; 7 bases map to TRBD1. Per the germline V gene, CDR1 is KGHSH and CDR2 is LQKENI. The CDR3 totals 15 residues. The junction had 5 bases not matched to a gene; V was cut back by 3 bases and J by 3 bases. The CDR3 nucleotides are TGTGCCAGCTCACCTACGGGACAGACCAATCAGCCCCAGCATTTT. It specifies CASSPTGQTNQPQHF.

The CDR3 protein is CAWSKGQGAYGYTF. For the CDR3, the DNA is TGTGCCTGGAGTAAGGGGCAGGGGGCCTATGGCTACACCTTC. The J gene is TRBJ1-2, the V gene TRBV30, with 8 bases that match TRBD1. J lost 4 bases, V lost 2 bases, and 6 bases had no gene match. This CDR3 has 14 residues. The germline gives CDR1 GTSNPN, CDR2 SVGIG (reference sequence).

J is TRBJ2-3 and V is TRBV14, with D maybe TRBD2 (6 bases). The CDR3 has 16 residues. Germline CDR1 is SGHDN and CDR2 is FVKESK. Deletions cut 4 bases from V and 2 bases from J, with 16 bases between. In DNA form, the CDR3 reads TGTGCCAGCAGCCCTGACCGGACTACCCTCACAGATACGCAGTATTTT. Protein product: CASSPDRTTLTDTQYF.

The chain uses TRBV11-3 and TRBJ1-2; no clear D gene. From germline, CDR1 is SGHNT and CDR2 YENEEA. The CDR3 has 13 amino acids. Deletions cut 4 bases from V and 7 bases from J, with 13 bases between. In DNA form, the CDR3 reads TGTGCCAGCAGCTCACGGACGAGCCCTGGCTACACCTTC. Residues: CASSSRTSPGYTF.

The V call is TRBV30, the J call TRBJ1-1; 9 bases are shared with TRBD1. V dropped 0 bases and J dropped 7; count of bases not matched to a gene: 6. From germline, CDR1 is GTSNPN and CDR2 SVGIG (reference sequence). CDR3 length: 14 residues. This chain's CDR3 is CAWSVPGQGYEAFF. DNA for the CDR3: TGTGCCTGGAGTGTCCCGGGACAGGGATATGAAGCTTTCTTT.

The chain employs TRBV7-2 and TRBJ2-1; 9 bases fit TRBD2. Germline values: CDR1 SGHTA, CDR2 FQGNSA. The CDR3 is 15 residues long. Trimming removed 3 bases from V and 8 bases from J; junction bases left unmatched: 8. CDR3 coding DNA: TGTGCCAGCAGCTTCCATGGCGGGAGGGGATATGAGCAGTTCTTC. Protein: CASSFHGGRGYEQFF.

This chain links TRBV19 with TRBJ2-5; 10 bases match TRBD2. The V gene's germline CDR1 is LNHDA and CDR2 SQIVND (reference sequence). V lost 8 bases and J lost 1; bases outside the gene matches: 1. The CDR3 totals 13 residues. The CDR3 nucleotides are TGTGCCAGTTCTAGCGGGAGCCAAGAGACCCAGTACTTC. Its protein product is CASSSGSQETQYF.